This paragraph covers one T cell receptor (beta chain) sequence. The antigen is unknown. This sample is part of a study of cytomegalovirus exposure and HLA in healthy donors. This PCR relied on a set of 60 Vbeta primers and 13 Jbeta primers. Profiling relied on immunoSEQ multiplex PCR, and the TCRdb table lists in-frame clones only, not all of them. The data contain 95,000 to 100,000 clones, around 80% of them seen just once; the ten biggest clones take up around 0.76%. V was pared by 1 base and J by 9 bases, with 9 bases of the junction left unmatched. Germline loops: CDR1 LGHNT, CDR2 FRNRAP. The CDR3 covers 15 residues. General study findings and limits: HLA-A and HLA-B allele assignments for most subjects were reportedly predicted accurately using TCR beta sequences.

This sequence joins TRBV12-5 and TRBJ2-1, with 7 bases fitting TRBD1. Sequenced material: PBMCs. This sequence was found in a woman aged 60-70 years in good health and CMV-seronegative. The CDR3 spells CASGLDSNRGGEQFF. The CDR3 nucleotides are TGTGCTAGTGGTTTGGATTCGAACAGGGGCGGTGAGCAGTTCTTC.